This record concerns one T cell receptor beta chain sequence. The repertoire was sequenced with immunoSEQ multiplex PCR; TCRdb's copy has only in-frame clones and lacks some. The sample consists of roughly 150,000 clones, 86% of them appearing once. The sample is drawn from a study of blood T cell repertoires in COVID-19. At the level of the study: Samples representing acute and convalescent COVID-19 were sourced from the United States, Italy and Spain. PBMCs, B-cell-depleted T cells, or T cells were the source of the cDNA or gDNA that made up the material.

The study assigned cohorts using participant-reported clinical history. Recovered status applied to Cohort 3 donors who had two consecutive negative PCRs. It also applied to those with clearance or with symptom resolution. The sequence was obtained from a man aged 50 to 60 who had recovered from COVID-19. Sequencing was carried out using PBMCs or T cells enriched from blood (not recorded which).

In nucleotides, the CDR3 is TGTGCCAGCAGCTCTCTGGGACTGCCTTTCTTT. Translation: CASSSLGLPFF. This sequence joins TRBV5-6 and TRBJ1-1, with a weak D call TRBD1 (5 bases). Trimming removed 3 bases from V and 12 bases from J, with 12 bases in between. The CDR3 spans 11 residues. Germline CDR1 reads SGHDT; CDR2 reads YYEEEE.